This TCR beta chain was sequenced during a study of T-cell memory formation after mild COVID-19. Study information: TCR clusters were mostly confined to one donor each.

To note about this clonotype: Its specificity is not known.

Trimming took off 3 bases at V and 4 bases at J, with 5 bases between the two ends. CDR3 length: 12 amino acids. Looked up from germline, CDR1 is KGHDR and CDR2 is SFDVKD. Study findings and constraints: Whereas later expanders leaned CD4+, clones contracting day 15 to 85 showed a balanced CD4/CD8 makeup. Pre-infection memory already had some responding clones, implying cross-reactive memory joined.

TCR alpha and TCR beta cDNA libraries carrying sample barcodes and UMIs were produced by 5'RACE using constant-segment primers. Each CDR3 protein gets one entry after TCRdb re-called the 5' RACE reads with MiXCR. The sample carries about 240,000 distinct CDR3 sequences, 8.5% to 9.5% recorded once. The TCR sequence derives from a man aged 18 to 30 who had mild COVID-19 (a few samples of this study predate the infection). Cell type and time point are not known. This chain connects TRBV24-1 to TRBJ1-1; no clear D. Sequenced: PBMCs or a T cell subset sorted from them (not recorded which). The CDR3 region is CATSDVGTEAFF. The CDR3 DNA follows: TGTGCCACCAGTGATGTGGGCACTGAAGCTTTCTTT.